The clone carrying this T cell receptor beta chain was recorded a few times. The data are from a study of blood T cell repertoires in COVID-19. Profiled with immunoSEQ multiplex PCR; TCRdb holds only in-frame clones, not every one. The sample holds roughly 67,000 clones, roughly 92% seen once. Germline assignment: CDR1 LGHNA and CDR2 YSLEER. The V end was cut by 0 bases, the J end by 3 bases, with 12 bases between. CDR3 length: 17 residues. The chain has TRBV4-3 and TRBJ1-6; D unclear. Sequenced input: peripheral blood. This TCR was recovered from a man between 70 and 80 years old with active COVID-19. For the CDR3, the DNA is TGCGCCAGCAGCCAAGATGTAGGGAGCGGCTATAATTCACCCCTCCACTTT. Translating it yields CASSQDVGSGYNSPLHF.